The clone carrying this TCR beta chain appeared a few times. Its antigen is not identified. TCRdb re-derived calls from the 5' RACE reads in MiXCR, one entry per CDR3 protein. Found here are 200,000 to 250,000 distinct CDR3 sequences, over 9.5% of them singletons; the top ten hold roughly 4%. The sample is drawn from a study of identical twins. Study findings and constraints: The abundant beta clonotypes from cord blood had fewer insertions, and memory repertoires had none of this.

Germline CDR1 is MDHEN and CDR2 is SYDVKM. The length of the CDR3 is 15 residues. Trimming removed 4 bases from V and 1 base from J; junction bases left unmatched: 3. These data were also filed under a second study, of yellow fever vaccine responses in identical twins.

The sequence was collected from a woman aged 18-29 years in good health. The rearrangement uses TRBV28 and TRBJ1-2; 10 positions agree with TRBD1. The sequencing input was memory (CD45RO+) T cells sorted from blood. The CDR3 spells CASSSTGGGNYGYTF. CDR3 coding DNA: TGTGCCAGCAGTTCGACAGGGGGCGGTAACTATGGCTACACCTTC.